A selection of T cell receptor beta chains follows, all from one sample in a study of Graves' ophthalmopathy and Graves' hyperthyroidism. TCRdb reprocessed the multiplex PCR reads with MiXCR, giving one entry per CDR3 protein. The sample consists of approximately 1.2 million distinct CDR3 sequences, about 36% of them appearing once. Sequencing input: peripheral blood or thyroid tissue (not recorded which). The receptors here all came from an adult man with Graves' hyperthyroidism. The CDR3 runs from the conserved cysteine through the conserved F or W. A D gene is named only where the DNA matches it firmly. Some rows mark clone size as missing; the rest say once, few, many or name a class of expanded clone.

clone_size	j_call	d_call	v_call	cdr3_nt	cdr3_aa
many	TRBJ1-2	NA	TRBV20-1	TGCAGTGCTAGCCCCCAAAATGGCTACACCTTC	CSASPQNGYTF
NA	TRBJ2-5	TRBD2	TRBV20-1	TGCAGTGCATTTAGAGGGCTTAGCGGGGGCCAAGAGACCCAGTACTTC	CSAFRGLSGGQETQYF
NA	TRBJ2-2	TRBD2	TRBV10-3	TGTGCCATCAGGAAAATAGCGGGAGATCGGACCGGGGAGCTGTTTTTT	CAIRKIAGDRTGELFF
NA	TRBJ1-2	TRBD1	TRBV10-3	TGTGCCATCAGTGAGTCGGACAGGGACTATGGCTACACCTTC	CAISESDRDYGYTF
many	TRBJ1-5	TRBD1	TRBV20-1	TGCAGTGCTAGAGATTTCGCAGGGGGTGGGCAGCCCCAGCATTTT	CSARDFAGGGQPQHF
NA	TRBJ2-2	TRBD2	TRBV9	TGTGCCAGCAGGAGGGAAGCGGGAACCCGGGAGCTGTTTTTT	CASRREAGTRELFF
many	TRBJ1-1	NA	TRBV6-6	TGTGCCAGCAGTCAGCAGGGGTCCGAAGCTTTCTTT	CASSQQGSEAFF
NA	TRBJ2-7	NA	TRBV11-2	TGTGCCAGCTCCCCTAACGATCGCTTCGGGGCCTACGAGCAGTACTTC	CASSPNDRFGAYEQYF
many	TRBJ1-5	NA	TRBV12-3/TRBV12-4	TGTGCCAGCCGGGGCAGGGGATGGACCCAGCATTTT	CASRGRGWTQHF
once	TRBJ2-7	TRBD2	TRBV29-1	TGCAGCGTCACAAAAAGCGGGAGTAGCAACGAGCAGAACTTC	CSVTKSGSSNEQNF
NA	TRBJ1-2	NA	TRBV28	TGTGCCAGCAAGGCGCGGTCTGGCTACACCTTC	CASKARSGYTF
NA	TRBJ1-2	NA	TRBV10-2	TGCGCCAGCAGTGAGCGGCTAAGTCTGGATGGCTACACCTTC	CASSERLSLDGYTF